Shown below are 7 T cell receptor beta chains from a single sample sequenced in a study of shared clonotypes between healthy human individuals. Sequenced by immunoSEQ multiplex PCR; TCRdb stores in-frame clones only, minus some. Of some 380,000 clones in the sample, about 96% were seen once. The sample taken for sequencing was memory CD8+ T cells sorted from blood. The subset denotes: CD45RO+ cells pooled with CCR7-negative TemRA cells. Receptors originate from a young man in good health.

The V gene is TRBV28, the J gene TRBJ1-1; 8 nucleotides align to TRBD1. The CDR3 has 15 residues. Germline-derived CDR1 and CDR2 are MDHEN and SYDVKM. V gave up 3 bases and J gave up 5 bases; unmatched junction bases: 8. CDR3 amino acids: CASSLRLDRDTEAFF. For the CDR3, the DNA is TGTGCCAGCAGTTTGCGCCTGGACAGGGATACTGAAGCTTTCTTT.

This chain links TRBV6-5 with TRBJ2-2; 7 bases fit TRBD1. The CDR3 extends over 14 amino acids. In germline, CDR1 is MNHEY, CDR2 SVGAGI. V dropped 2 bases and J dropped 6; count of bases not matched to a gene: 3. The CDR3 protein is CASSYGQGAGELFF. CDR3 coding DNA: TGTGCCAGCAGTTACGGGCAGGGGGCCGGGGAGCTGTTTTTT.

CDR3 sequence reads: CASSLRDRGFLNYGYTF. The DNA for the CDR3 is TGTGCCAGCAGCTTAAGGGACAGGGGATTCTTAAACTATGGCTACACCTTC. This rearrangement joins TRBV5-4 to TRBJ1-2, with TRBD1 matching over 10 bases. Germline V CDR1 and CDR2: SGHNT, YYREEE (reference sequence). V gave up 2 bases and J gave up 2 bases; unmatched junction bases: 9. The CDR3 is 17 amino acids.

The CDR3 DNA reads TGTGCCAGTAGTATAATCTCCGGGACAGCCTACGAGCAGTACTTC. Translating gives CASSIISGTAYEQYF. V usage is TRBV19 and J usage is TRBJ2-7; 7 nucleotides agree with TRBD1. J was trimmed by 2 bases and V by 2 bases; bases with no gene match: 6. Germline V CDR1 and CDR2: LNHDA, SQIVND (reference sequence). This CDR3 is 15 amino acids long. Full variable domain (rest looked up from reference TRBV19 and TRBJ2-7): DGGITQSPKYLFRKEGQNVTLSCEQNLNHDAMYWYRQDPGQGLRLIYYSQIVNDFQKGDIAEGYSVSREKKESFPLTVTSAQKNPTAFYLCASSIISGTAYEQYFGPGTRLTVT.

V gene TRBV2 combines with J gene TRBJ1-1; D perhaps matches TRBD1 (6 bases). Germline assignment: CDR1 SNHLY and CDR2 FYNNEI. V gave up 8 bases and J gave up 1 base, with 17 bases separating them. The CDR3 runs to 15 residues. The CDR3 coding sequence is TGTGCCAGCGGCTCGCAAGGGGGGAGGAACACTGAAGCTTTCTTT. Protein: CASGSQGGRNTEAFF. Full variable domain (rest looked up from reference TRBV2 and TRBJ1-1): EPEVTQTPSHQVTQMGQEVILRCVPISNHLYFYWYRQILGQKVEFLVSFYNNEISEKSEIFDDQFSVERPDGSNFTLKIRSTKLEDSAMYFCASGSQGGRNTEAFFGQGTRLTVV.

The CDR3 DNA reads as TGTGCCAGCACCAGACAGGGCTCTGGGGCCAACGTCCTGACTTTC. It translates to CASTRQGSGANVLTF. This chain connects TRBV28 to TRBJ2-6; TRBD1 matches 7 bases. Per the germline V gene, CDR1 is MDHEN and CDR2 is SYDVKM. This CDR3 comprises 15 residues. The trim removed 7 bases at V and 0 bases at J, leaving 3 bases unmatched. Using reference TRBV28 and TRBJ2-6 for the parts outside the CDR3, the full variable domain is DVKVTQSSRYLVKRTGEKVFLECVQDMDHENMFWYRQDPGLGLRLIYFSYDVKMKEKGDIPEGYSVSREKKERFSLILESASTNQTSMYLCASTRQGSGANVLTFGAGSRLTVL.

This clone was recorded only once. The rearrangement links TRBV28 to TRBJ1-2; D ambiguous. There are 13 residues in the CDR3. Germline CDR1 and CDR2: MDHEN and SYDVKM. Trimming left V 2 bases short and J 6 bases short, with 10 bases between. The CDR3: CASSLSSGDGYTF. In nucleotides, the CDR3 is TGTGCCAGCAGTTTAAGCTCCGGGGATGGCTACACCTTC.